The present T cell receptor (beta chain) was sequenced within a study of cytomegalovirus exposure and HLA in healthy donors. In the PCR, 60 Vbeta and 13 Jbeta primers were used. Measured with immunoSEQ multiplex PCR; TCRdb has only the in-frame clones, and not every one. In the table there are about 160,000 clones, 60% to 85% of which are singletons. With 4 bases clipped from V and 1 base from J, the junction kept 5 bases outside the gene matches. The CDR3 extends over 15 amino acids. Germline CDR1 SGHRS, CDR2 YFSETQ. The sequencing input was PBMCs. The rearrangement joins TRBV5-1 to TRBJ2-3; 8 nucleotides agree with TRBD2. The receptor was derived from a man aged 25 to 45 in good health and CMV-seropositive. In DNA form, the CDR3 reads TGCGCCAGCAGCCCTACGACTAGCGGCACAGATACGCAGTATTTT. Protein product: CASSPTTSGTDTQYF.